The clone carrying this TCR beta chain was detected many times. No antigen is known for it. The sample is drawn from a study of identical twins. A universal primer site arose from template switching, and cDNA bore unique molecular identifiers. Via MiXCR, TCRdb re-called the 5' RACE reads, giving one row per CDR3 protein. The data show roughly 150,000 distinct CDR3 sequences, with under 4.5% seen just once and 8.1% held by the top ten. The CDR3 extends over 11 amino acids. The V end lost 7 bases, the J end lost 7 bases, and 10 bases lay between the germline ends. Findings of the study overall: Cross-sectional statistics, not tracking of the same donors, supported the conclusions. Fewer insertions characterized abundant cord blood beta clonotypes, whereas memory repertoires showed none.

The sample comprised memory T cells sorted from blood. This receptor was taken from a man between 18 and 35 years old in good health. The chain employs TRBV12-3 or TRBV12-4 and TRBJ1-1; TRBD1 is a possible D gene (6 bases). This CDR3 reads CASTRTVEAFF. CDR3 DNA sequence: TGTGCCAGCACCCGGACAGTTGAAGCTTTCTTT.